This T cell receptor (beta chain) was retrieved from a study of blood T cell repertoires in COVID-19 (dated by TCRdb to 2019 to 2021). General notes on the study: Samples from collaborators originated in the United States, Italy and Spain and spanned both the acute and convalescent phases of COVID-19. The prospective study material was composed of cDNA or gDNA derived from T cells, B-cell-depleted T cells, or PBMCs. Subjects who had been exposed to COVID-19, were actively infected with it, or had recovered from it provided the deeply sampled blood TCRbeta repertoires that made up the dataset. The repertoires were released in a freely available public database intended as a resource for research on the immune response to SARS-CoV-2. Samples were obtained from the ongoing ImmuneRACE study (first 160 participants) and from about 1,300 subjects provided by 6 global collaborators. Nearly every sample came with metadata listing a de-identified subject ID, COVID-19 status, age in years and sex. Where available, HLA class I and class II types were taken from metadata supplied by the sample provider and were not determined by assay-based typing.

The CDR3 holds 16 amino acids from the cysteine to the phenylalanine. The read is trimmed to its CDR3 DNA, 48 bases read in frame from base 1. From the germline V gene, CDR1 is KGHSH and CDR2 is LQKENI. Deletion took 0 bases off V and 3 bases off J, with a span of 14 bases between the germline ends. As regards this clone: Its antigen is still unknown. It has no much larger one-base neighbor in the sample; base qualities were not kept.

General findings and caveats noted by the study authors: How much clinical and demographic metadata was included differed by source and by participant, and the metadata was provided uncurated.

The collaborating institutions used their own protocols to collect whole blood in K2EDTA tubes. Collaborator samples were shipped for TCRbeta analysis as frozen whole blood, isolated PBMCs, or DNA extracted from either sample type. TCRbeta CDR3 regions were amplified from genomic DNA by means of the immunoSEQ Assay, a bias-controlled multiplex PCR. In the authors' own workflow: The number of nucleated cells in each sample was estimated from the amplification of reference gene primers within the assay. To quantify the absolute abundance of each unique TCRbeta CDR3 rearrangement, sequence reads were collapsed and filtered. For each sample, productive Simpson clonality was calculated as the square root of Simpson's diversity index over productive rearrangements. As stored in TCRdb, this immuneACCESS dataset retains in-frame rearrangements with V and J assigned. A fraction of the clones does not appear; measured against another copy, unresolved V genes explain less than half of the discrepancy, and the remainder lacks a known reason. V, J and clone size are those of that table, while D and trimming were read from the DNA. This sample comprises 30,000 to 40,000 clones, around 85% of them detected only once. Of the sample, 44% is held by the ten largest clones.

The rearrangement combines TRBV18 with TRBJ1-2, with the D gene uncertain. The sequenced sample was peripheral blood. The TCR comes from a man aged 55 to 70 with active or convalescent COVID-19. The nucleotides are TGTGCCAGCTCACCACCGTCGACTGGAGGACACTATGGCTACACCTTC. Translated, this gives CASSPPSTGGHYGYTF.